What follows describes a single TCR beta chain. The CDR3 extends over 13 amino acids. In germline, CDR1 is SGHRS, CDR2 YFSETQ. Trimming left V 3 bases short and J 1 base short, with 7 bases between. The sort gate was single viable CD3+CD4+CD8-CD45RO+ cells for memory CD4+ T cells. The sample originates from a study of memory CD4+ T cells and cytomegalovirus serostatus. Overall study context: This sample comes from healthy Belgian adults, roughly 9 CMV seropositive, under 25 seronegative.

Clones were read by immunoSEQ multiplex PCR, and TCRdb kept only the in-frame ones, dropping some. The sample has roughly 60,000 clones; around 77% are singletons. This TCR was sampled from an adult in good health and CMV-seronegative. This chain joins TRBV5-1 and TRBJ1-1; D not certain. Material for sequencing was memory CD4+ T cells from blood. The CDR3 DNA sequence: TGCGCCAGCAGCTGGACGGCGAACACTGAAGCTTTCTTT. Its translation: CASSWTANTEAFF.